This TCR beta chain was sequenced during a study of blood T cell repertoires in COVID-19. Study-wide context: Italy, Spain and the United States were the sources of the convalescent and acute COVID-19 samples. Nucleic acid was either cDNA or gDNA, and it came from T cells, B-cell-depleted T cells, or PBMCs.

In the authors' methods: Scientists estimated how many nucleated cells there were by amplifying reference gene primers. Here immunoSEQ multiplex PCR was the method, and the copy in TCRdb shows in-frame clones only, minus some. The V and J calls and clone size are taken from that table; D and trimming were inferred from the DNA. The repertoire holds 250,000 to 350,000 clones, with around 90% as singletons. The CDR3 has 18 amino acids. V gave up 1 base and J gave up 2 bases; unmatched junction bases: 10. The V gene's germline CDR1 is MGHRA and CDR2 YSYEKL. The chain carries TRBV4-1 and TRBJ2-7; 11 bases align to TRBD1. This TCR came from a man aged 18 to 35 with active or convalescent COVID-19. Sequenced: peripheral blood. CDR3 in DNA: TGCGCCAGCAGCCAAGCTCCTGGGGACAGGGGGGTAGCCTACGAGCAGTACTTC. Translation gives CASSQAPGDRGVAYEQYF.